The source of this TCR beta chain is a study of CD8 T cells in ankylosing spondylitis. This CDR3 has 15 amino acids. Germline CDR1 and CDR2: SEHNR and FQNEAQ (reference sequence). Trimming cost V 3 bases and J 2 bases; bases outside gene matches: 5. Study findings and constraints: Peripheral blood held disease-linked clones only at relatively low frequency, and these were CD8+. In ankylosing spondylitis patients, matched synovial fluid reportedly showed significant enrichment of disease-linked clones. Seemingly distinctive of ankylosing spondylitis blood was a TCR beta motif formed by eight highly homologous variants. In synovial fluid and blood from reactive arthritis, some motif variants were previously reported.

At least ten counts were recorded for this clonotype. Its antigen is currently unknown. Making the TCR beta libraries involved quantitative 5'-RACE with molecular barcodes. TCRdb called the 5' RACE reads again in MiXCR, with one record for every CDR3 protein. The sample yields some 220,000 distinct CDR3 sequences, 6% to 8% seen once. The sequence derives from a male donor with ankylosing spondylitis. J is TRBJ2-5 and V is TRBV7-9; 8 bases align to TRBD1. The specimen was blood, either unsorted or a sorted T cell fraction (not recorded which). The CDR3 spells CASSFTTGAQETQYF. CDR3 in DNA: TGTGCCAGCAGCTTTACGACAGGGGCGCAAGAGACCCAGTACTTC.